Listed here is a single T cell receptor beta chain. The antigen remains undetermined. In the PCR, 60 Vbeta and 13 Jbeta primers were used. Here immunoSEQ multiplex PCR was the method, and the copy in TCRdb shows in-frame clones only, minus some. The sample contains some 150,000 clones, roughly 79% of which appear only once. The record originates from a study of cytomegalovirus exposure and HLA in healthy donors. Notes on the study in general: Presence/absence analyses supposed approximately even sequencing depth among donors. A later analysis, which compared TCR beta chains of equal frequency, found the HLA-associated ones more clonally expanded. Productive rates of about 87% or about 30% were seen for most TCR beta V segments in an earlier analysis.

The specimen was PBMCs. The TCR sequence derives from a man younger than 35 in good health and CMV-seronegative.

The CDR3 nucleotides read TGTGCCAGCAGTTACAGAGGGTATACCGACGAGCAGTACTTC. It translates to CASSYRGYTDEQYF. The chain employs TRBV6-6 and TRBJ2-7; tentative D call: TRBD2 (5 bases). This CDR3 spans 14 amino acids. Germline V gene data show CDR1 as MNHNY and CDR2 as SVGAGI (reference sequence). V was pared by 2 bases and J by 5 bases, with 13 bases between.